This TCR beta chain was captured by sequencing in a study of shared clonotypes between healthy human individuals. Overall study: Donors, aged 18 to 49, were two women and a few men. Study-wide results and caveats: It was the few donors that limited the genetic and exposure-history diversity represented.

Assay execution took place at the deep level. Data came from immunoSEQ multiplex PCR; TCRdb stores just in-frame clones and leaves some out. The table shows more than 1.2 million clones, with approximately 98.5% occurring only once. CDR1 MNHNY and CDR2 SVGAGI come from the germline V gene (reference sequence). V lost 0 bases, J lost 3 bases, and 4 bases stayed unmatched. The CDR3 runs to 15 residues. Comment on this clone: Its antigen is unidentified.

The chain uses TRBV6-6 and TRBJ2-7; 8 bases match TRBD2. The source of this sequence is a man aged 25 to 40 in good health. Material for sequencing was naive CD4+ T cells sorted from blood. This sample's subset: CD45RA+ positively selected. The CDR3 reads CASSYSSGGGYEQYF. In nucleotides, the CDR3 is TGTGCCAGCAGTTACTCGAGCGGGGGCGGCTACGAGCAGTACTTC.